This T cell receptor beta chain was profiled in a study of blood T cell repertoires in COVID-19. The overall study: Samples of COVID-19 (acute and convalescent) were obtained from the United States, Italy and Spain. In each case, the material was cDNA or gDNA derived from T cells, B-cell-depleted T cells, or PBMCs.

The authors' processing: Researchers report that nucleated cell counts were estimated from reference gene primer amplification. Method: immunoSEQ multiplex PCR; TCRdb's copy keeps in-frame clones and lacks some. From that table come the V and J calls and clone size; the DNA was used to work out D and trimming. The profile shows hundreds of thousands of clones, 91% of them singletons. V lost 1 base and J lost 6, with 11 bases in between. Germline V CDR1 and CDR2: GTSNPN, SVGIG (reference sequence). This CDR3 comprises 13 residues. What was sequenced was peripheral blood. This sequence originates from a woman in her late teens or twenties who had recovered from COVID-19. The V gene is TRBV30, the J gene TRBJ2-3; the D gene is possibly TRBD1 (5 bases). The CDR3 nucleotides read TGTGCCTGGAGTGGAGACAGTGGTGATACGCAGTATTTT. Translation: CAWSGDSGDTQYF.